These 12 T cell receptor beta chains were all obtained from the same sample, sequenced in a study of blood T cells in healthy people across ages. It was with a sample-barcoded 5' primer and a J-beta primer mix that a second PCR of about 7 to 12 cycles was run. TCRdb fed the 5' RACE reads into MiXCR, producing one record per CDR3 protein. The sample contains under 850,000 distinct CDR3 sequences, 30% to 45% of which appear only once. The sequenced sample consisted of blood. These receptors came from a young man in good health.

Details on this clonotype: A read error may explain this, as a much larger clone is one base away. The chain recombines TRBV20-1 with TRBJ1-2; D ambiguous. V lost 1 base to trimming and J lost 5 bases, with 20 bases between them. The germline CDR1 and CDR2 sequences are DFQATT and SNEGSKA (reference sequence). The CDR3 runs 16 residues. The CDR3 spells CSARGRSTSLGYGYTF. CDR3 sequence (DNA): TGCAGTGCTAGAGGTCGGAGCACTAGCTTAGGGTATGGCTACACCTTC.

This clonotype was detected many times. J is TRBJ2-3 and V is TRBV12-3 or TRBV12-4; D remains unclear. This CDR3 comprises 16 residues. The V gene lost 7 bases and the J gene lost 6 bases, with 23 bases spanning the gap. CDR3: CASTVRHALSGDTQYF. In DNA, the CDR3 is TGTGCCAGCACGGTTCGGCACGCCTTGTCTGGGGATACGCAGTATTTT.

The chain carries TRBV27 and TRBJ2-7; 7 bases are shared with TRBD1. After removal of 6 bases from V and 6 bases from J, the junction contained 8 bases not matched to a gene. The CDR3 extends over 13 amino acids. Looked up from germline, CDR1 is MNHEY and CDR2 is SMNVEV (reference sequence). CDR3 sequence reads: CASSLTPGGEQYF. CDR3 coding DNA: TGTGCCAGCAGCCTAACCCCAGGGGGCGAGCAGTACTTC.

This clonotype was observed a handful of times. V is TRBV7-2 and J is TRBJ2-2; no clear D. The CDR3 is made up of 16 amino acids. Germline CDR1 reads SGHTA; CDR2 reads FQGNSA. Trimming removed 1 base from V and 2 bases from J, with 11 bases in between. Here the CDR3 DNA reads TGTGCCAGCAGCTTAGGGGTTGCTAGAAACACCGGGGAGCTGTTTTTT. Amino acid sequence: CASSLGVARNTGELFF.

This clonotype has a handful of counts. This chain uses TRBV29-1 with TRBJ1-2, with 7 bases matching TRBD1. Germline CDR1 is SQVTM and CDR2 is ANQGSEA. This CDR3 contains 14 residues. Trimming took 6 bases from V and 6 from J; bases not matched to a gene: 13. CDR3 in amino acids: CSVKGTARPDGYTF. DNA for the CDR3: TGCAGCGTGAAAGGGACAGCCAGGCCCGATGGCTACACCTTC. The variable domain in full, completed from reference TRBV29-1 and TRBJ1-2, reads SAVISQKPSRDICQRGTSLTIQCQVDSQVTMMFWYRQQPGQSLTLIATANQGSEATYESGFVIDKFPISRPNLTFSTLTVSNMSPEDSSIYLCSVKGTARPDGYTFGSGTRLTVV.

Only a few counts were recorded for this clonotype. The chain combines TRBV10-3 with TRBJ2-2; weak D call: TRBD2 (5 bases). There are 12 residues in the CDR3. With 8 bases removed from V and 7 bases from J, the gap between germline ends came to 11 bases. Germline V gene data show CDR1 as ENHRY and CDR2 as SYGVKD. The CDR3 bases are TGTGCCATCGGATCCCGGGACGGGGAGCTGTTTTTT. It specifies CAIGSRDGELFF.

This clonotype showed up many times. The J gene is TRBJ2-5, the V gene TRBV29-1; the D gene is possibly TRBD1 (6 bases). Between the trimmed V and J ends, which lost 5 bases and 4 bases, there was a span of 17 bases. Germline CDR1 and CDR2: SQVTM and ANQGSEA. The CDR3 sequence is 14 residues long. The CDR3 spells CSVCPTGLGETQYF. The CDR3 bases are TGCAGCGTTTGCCCCACAGGGTTAGGAGAGACCCAGTACTTC.

The V and J genes are TRBV6-5 and TRBJ1-2, with D hard to call. The CDR3 length is 13 residues. Germline values: CDR1 MNHEY, CDR2 SVGAGI. The V end was cut by 5 bases, the J end by 4 bases, with 11 bases between. CDR3 residues: CASSTQPAYGYTF. CDR3 DNA: TGTGCCAGCAGTACCCAGCCTGCCTATGGCTACACCTTC.

The chain carries TRBV20-1 and TRBJ2-7; no reliable D call. The CDR3 is 14 amino acids. From germline, CDR1 is DFQATT and CDR2 SNEGSKA (reference sequence). V dropped 1 base and J dropped 0 bases, with 10 bases sitting between them. The CDR3 loop reads CSARGAASSYEQYF. The CDR3, as DNA: TGCAGTGCTAGAGGGGCAGCGAGCTCCTACGAGCAGTACTTC.

The rearrangement uses TRBV5-1 and TRBJ2-1; 8 nucleotides agree with TRBD2. J gave up 7 bases and V 1 base, and 7 bases lay outside the gene matches. CDR1 and CDR2 (germline): SGHRS, YFSETQ. The CDR3 extends over 15 amino acids. The CDR3 coding sequence is TGCGCCAGCAGCTTGACCGGGGGGGCGCAGAATGAGCAGTTCTTC. It translates to CASSLTGGAQNEQFF.

The gene calls are TRBV12-3 or TRBV12-4 and TRBJ1-5; perhaps TRBD1 as D (6 bases). CDR3 length: 17 amino acids. Trimming cost V 3 bases and J 2 bases, with 17 bases left between them. The CDR3 loop is CASSFSGGLKGNQPQHF. The CDR3 DNA follows: TGTGCCAGCAGTTTTTCGGGGGGGCTCAAAGGCAATCAGCCCCAGCATTTT.

The chain carries TRBV25-1 and TRBJ2-7; D remains ambiguous. Trimming pared 1 base from V and 7 bases from J, leaving 8 bases between. There are 12 residues in the CDR3. Germline CDR1 reads MGHDK; CDR2 reads SYGVNS. This CDR3 reads CASSEFDAEQYF. The CDR3 DNA sequence: TGTGCCAGCAGTGAATTCGACGCTGAGCAGTACTTC.